This T cell receptor beta chain was identified during a study of cytomegalovirus exposure and HLA in healthy donors. Study-level information: Assignment to the Caucasian-associated ancestry cluster applied to approximately 80% of the 350 to 500 genotyped donors.

The ends were cut back, 6 bases at V and 4 bases at J, with 18 bases in the middle. The CDR3 length is 15 residues. Germline V gene sequence: CDR1 LGHNT, CDR2 FRNRAP. A single count supports this clone. Antigen: not known. Despite likely unrecorded immune exposures, the donors were nominally healthy at the time of sampling. This PCR relied on a set of 60 Vbeta primers and 13 Jbeta primers. In the source study's methods: Later, roughly 80 million unique TCR beta chains were counted in an analysis, and approximately 10 million of them were shared. Sequencing was performed with immunoSEQ multiplex PCR; in TCRdb, only in-frame clones are kept and a portion is missing. Clone size and V and J calls were adopted from that table, with D and trimming inferred from the DNA. Found here are 150,000 to 200,000 clones, around two thirds of them singletons; the top ten hold 2.5% to 3.5%. Study observations and caveats: Links to common viral pathogens appeared, in a later analysis, for several of the most significant clusters.

The V and J genes are TRBV12-5 and TRBJ2-5; D may be TRBD2 (5 bases). The source material was PBMCs. The TCR was taken from a man aged 40-49 years in good health and CMV-seronegative. The CDR3 sequence is CASGLGGPPGETQYF. In DNA form, the CDR3 reads TGTGCTAGTGGACTTGGAGGACCCCCAGGAGAGACCCAGTACTTC.